These T cell receptor beta chains were read from a single sample in a study of early T cells in non-severe SARS-CoV-2 infection. TCRdb re-derived calls from the 5' RACE reads in MiXCR, one entry per CDR3 protein. The table lists 50,000 to 65,000 distinct CDR3 sequences, around 18% of them singletons, with about 8.2% in the top ten. The sequenced sample was whole blood, obtained at baseline. These receptors were taken from an adult who was a healthcare worker with PCR-confirmed SARS-CoV-2 infection or an uninfected control (not recorded which). CDR3s include the opening cysteine and the closing phenylalanine or tryptophan. The D gene is left open where the match is weak. Where a row states a size, it is once, few, many or the class of an expanded clone; other rows omit it.

d_call	v_call	clone_size	j_call	cdr3_nt	cdr3_aa
.	TRBV9	.	TRBJ1-1	TGTGCCAGCAGCGTATCGGCTCTTGACACTGAAGCTTTCTTT	CASSVSALDTEAFF
TRBD2	TRBV6-5	few	TRBJ2-5	TGTGCCAGCAGTTACTCGGCTGGCGGGGGGGCCCACGAGACCCAGTACTTC	CASSYSAGGGAHETQYF
.	TRBV6-5	large	TRBJ2-1	TGTGCCAGCAGTTACTCCGACGGCTACAATGAGCAGTTCTTC	CASSYSDGYNEQFF
TRBD2	TRBV6-6	.	TRBJ2-3	TGTGCCAGCAGTTACTCGTCGGCTAGCGGGACATGGGATACGCAGTATTTT	CASSYSSASGTWDTQYF
TRBD1	TRBV6-2/TRBV6-3	.	TRBJ2-7	TGTGCCAGCAGTTCTGCCGGGACAGGGGAAGACGAGCAGTACTTC	CASSSAGTGEDEQYF
TRBD1	TRBV2	many	TRBJ1-5	TGTGCCAGCAGCGAGGACAGGGCCGCGCCCCAGCATTTT	CASSEDRAAPQHF
TRBD2	TRBV10-3	.	TRBJ2-3	TGTGCCATCAGTGAGGGACTAGCGGGAGGTACGCAGTATTTT	CAISEGLAGGTQYF
.	TRBV7-8	.	TRBJ2-3	TGTGCCAGCAGCTTAAGTATTGCGGAAAGCACAGATACGCAGTATTTT	CASSLSIAESTDTQYF
.	TRBV4-3	few	TRBJ2-7	TGCGCCAGCAGCCAAGAACGTCTGGGGGGCTACGAGCAGTACTTC	CASSQERLGGYEQYF
.	TRBV20-1	few	TRBJ2-7	TGCAGTGCTGGGTCCTACGAGCAGTACTTC	CSAGSYEQYF
TRBD2	TRBV13	.	TRBJ2-3	TGTGCCAGCAGCCGACCGGTCGCGGGGGGCGCAGATACGCAGTATTTT	CASSRPVAGGADTQYF
.	TRBV6-6	.	TRBJ2-1	TGTGCCAGCAGTTATTCTCCGGCGAGCTCCTACAATGAGCAGTTCTTC	CASSYSPASSYNEQFF
.	TRBV6-2/TRBV6-3	few	TRBJ1-2	TGTGCCAGCAGTTACGATACGGGGACCCCTCTCGGCTACACCTTC	CASSYDTGTPLGYTF
TRBD2	TRBV20-1	.	TRBJ2-7	TGCAGTGCTAGAGATCCGACTAGCGGGAGAAAGTACGAGCAGTACTTC	CSARDPTSGRKYEQYF
.	TRBV29-1	.	TRBJ2-7	TGCAGCGTTGAATCGGGGATGGGGGAGCAGTACTTC	CSVESGMGEQYF
TRBD1	TRBV7-8	few	TRBJ1-5	TGTGCCAGCAGCTCCGGGACAGGGGCCGGACAGCCCCAGCATTTT	CASSSGTGAGQPQHF
.	TRBV20-1	.	TRBJ1-2	TGCAGTGCTAGCGAATGGGGCTACACCTTC	CSASEWGYTF
TRBD1	TRBV28	.	TRBJ2-7	TGTGCCAGCAGTTATCAGGGGGCGCGGGACGAGCAGTACTTC	CASSYQGARDEQYF
TRBD2	TRBV12-3/TRBV12-4	few	TRBJ2-2	TGTGCCAGCGGATGGGGACTAGCGGGCACCGGGGAGCTGTTTTTT	CASGWGLAGTGELFF
TRBD1	TRBV7-8	.	TRBJ2-7	TGTGCCAGCAGCAAAATCCGACAGGGCTACGAGCAGTACTTC	CASSKIRQGYEQYF
TRBD2	TRBV2	few	TRBJ2-1	TGTGCCAGCAGTGGGGGACTATGGGTCTTC	CASSGGLWVF
TRBD2	TRBV11-2	many	TRBJ2-7	TGTGCCAGCAGCCCCCTGGGGGGGGACGAGCAGTACTTC	CASSPLGGDEQYF
TRBD1	TRBV7-2	.	TRBJ1-1	TGTGCCAGCAACCGGGACAGAAACACTGAAGCTTTCTTT	CASNRDRNTEAFF
.	TRBV7-9	many	TRBJ2-3	TGTGCCAGCAGCTCGCGGACATCTAGCACAGATACGCAGTATTTT	CASSSRTSSTDTQYF
TRBD2	TRBV6-2/TRBV6-3	many	TRBJ2-7	TGTGCCAGCAGCTCTAGCGGAGAGCCCTACGAGCAGTACTTC	CASSSSGEPYEQYF
TRBD1	TRBV6-1	.	TRBJ1-4	TGTGCCAGCAGTGGACGGGACAGACTAACCCCTGGTAATGAAAAACTGTTTTTT	CASSGRDRLTPGNEKLFF
.	TRBV19	.	TRBJ1-5	TGTGCCAGTAGTATGGGGTACAGAAATCAGCCCCAGCATTTT	CASSMGYRNQPQHF
.	TRBV4-1	few	TRBJ1-4	TGCGCCAGCAGCCTAGGACAGACTAATGAAAAACTGTTTTTT	CASSLGQTNEKLFF
.	TRBV2	few	TRBJ2-2	TGTGCCAGCAGGGACAGTTACGGGGAGCTGTTTTTT	CASRDSYGELFF
.	TRBV6-5	.	TRBJ1-3	TGTGCCAGCAGACGTGCCCCACGACAAAATACTGGAAACACCATATATTTT	CASRRAPRQNTGNTIYF
TRBD2	TRBV2	.	TRBJ2-1	TGTGCCAGCAGTGAAACGGCGGGGGGTACCCCTGAGCAGTTCTTC	CASSETAGGTPEQFF
TRBD2	TRBV10-3	.	TRBJ2-7	TGTGCCATCAGTGAGGCGGGGCGGGGGTACGAGCAGTACTTC	CAISEAGRGYEQYF
.	TRBV29-1	.	TRBJ2-5	TGCAGCGTTGAAGATAACGGAGAGACCCAGTACTTC	CSVEDNGETQYF
.	TRBV7-2	.	TRBJ2-7	TGTGCCAGCAGCTTAGTAAATCTGGGTCTCCTTCACTTC	CASSLVNLGLLHF
.	TRBV29-1	few	TRBJ2-7	TGCAGCGTTGTGAGGGGACCCTACGAGCAGTACTTC	CSVVRGPYEQYF
.	TRBV4-3	many	TRBJ1-3	TGCGCCAGCAGCCCCAGAGCGATCTCTGGAAACACCATATATTTT	CASSPRAISGNTIYF
TRBD2	TRBV18	.	TRBJ2-5	TGTGCCAGCTCACGACTAGCAGAAGGATCAGAGACCCAGTACTTC	CASSRLAEGSETQYF
TRBD2	TRBV11-2	few	TRBJ2-5	TGTGCCAGCAGCCCGGGACTAAAAGAGACCCAGTACTTC	CASSPGLKETQYF
.	TRBV6-6	.	TRBJ1-5	TGTGCCAGCAGTTCCCGGGGCCACAATCAGCCCCAGCATTTT	CASSSRGHNQPQHF
.	TRBV18	.	TRBJ2-3	TGTGCCAGCTCACCACGGGGGACTAGCACAGATACGCAGTATTTT	CASSPRGTSTDTQYF
TRBD1	TRBV29-1	few	TRBJ2-3	TGCAGCGTCCCACAGGGGATATCAGATACGCAGTATTTT	CSVPQGISDTQYF
TRBD1	TRBV3-1	few	TRBJ1-6	TGTGCCAGCAGCCAGGACAGGGGTCGATCCCACTATAATTCACCCCTCCACTTT	CASSQDRGRSHYNSPLHF
TRBD2	TRBV24-1	many	TRBJ2-1	TGTGCCACCAGTGACCGGACTAGCGGGAGCAATGAGCAGTTCTTC	CATSDRTSGSNEQFF
.	TRBV12-3/TRBV12-4	.	TRBJ2-2	TGTGCCAGCAGCCCGGTTTTAACCGGGGAGCTGTTTTTT	CASSPVLTGELFF
.	TRBV3-1	.	TRBJ2-7	TGTGCCAGCAGCGACGTCTACGAGCAGTACTTC	CASSDVYEQYF
.	TRBV18	few	TRBJ2-4	TGTGCCAGCTCACCGCCCGTGGCAGGACTAGCCAAAAACATTCAGTACTTC	CASSPPVAGLAKNIQYF
.	TRBV20-1	.	TRBJ2-5	TGCAGTGCCACTTACGGGGGAGAAGAGACCCAGTACTTC	CSATYGGEETQYF
.	TRBV7-2	many	TRBJ2-1	TGTGCCAGCAGCCCCACTCTCGGGCACAATGAGCAGTTCTTC	CASSPTLGHNEQFF
.	TRBV30	.	TRBJ2-1	TGTGCCTGGAGTCGGGGATTCAGTTCGTACAATGAGCAGTTCTTC	CAWSRGFSSYNEQFF
.	TRBV29-1	few	TRBJ2-4	TGCAGTGGTACCGGGGTTCGGGGGGCCAAAAACATTCAGTACTTC	CSGTGVRGAKNIQYF
TRBD2	TRBV5-8	few	TRBJ2-6	TGTGCCAGCAGCTTCGGACTAGCGGGAGGGAGCTCTGGGGCCAACGTCCTGACTTTC	CASSFGLAGGSSGANVLTF
.	TRBV29-1	.	TRBJ2-3	TGCAGCGTTGATCAGGGGAGCCCCACAGATACGCAGTATTTT	CSVDQGSPTDTQYF
.	TRBV7-2	.	TRBJ1-4	TGTGCCAGCAGCTTTAGACGCGCAACTAATGAAAAACTGTTTTTT	CASSFRRATNEKLFF
.	TRBV21-1	few	TRBJ1-6	TGTGCCAGCAGCAGCCAATCGCCCCCCTATAATTCACCCCTCCACTTT	CASSSQSPPYNSPLHF
TRBD1	TRBV5-1	few	TRBJ2-7	TGCGCCAGCAGCTTGGGACAGGGGGCAGCCTACGAGCAGTACTTC	CASSLGQGAAYEQYF